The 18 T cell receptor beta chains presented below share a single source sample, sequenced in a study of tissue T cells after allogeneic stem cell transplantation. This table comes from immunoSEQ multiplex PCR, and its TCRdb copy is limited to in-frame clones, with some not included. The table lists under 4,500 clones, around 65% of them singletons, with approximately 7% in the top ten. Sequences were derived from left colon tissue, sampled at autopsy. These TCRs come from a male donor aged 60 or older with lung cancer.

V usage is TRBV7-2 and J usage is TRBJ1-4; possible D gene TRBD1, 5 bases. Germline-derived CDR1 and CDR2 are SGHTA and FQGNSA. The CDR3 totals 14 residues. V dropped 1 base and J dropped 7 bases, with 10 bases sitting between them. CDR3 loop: CASSLGPGPEKLFF. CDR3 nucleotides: TGTGCCAGCAGCTTAGGCCCAGGGCCTGAAAAACTGTTTTTT. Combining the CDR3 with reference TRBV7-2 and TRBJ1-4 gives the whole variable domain GAGVSQSPSNKVTEKGKDVELRCDPISGHTALYWYRQSLGQGLEFLIYFQGNSAPDKSGLPSDRFSAERTGGSVSTLTIQRTQQEDSAVYLCASSLGPGPEKLFFGSGTQLSVL.

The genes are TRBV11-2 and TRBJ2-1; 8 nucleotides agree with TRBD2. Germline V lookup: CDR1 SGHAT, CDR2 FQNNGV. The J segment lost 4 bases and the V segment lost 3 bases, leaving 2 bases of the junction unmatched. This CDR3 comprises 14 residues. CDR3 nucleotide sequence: TGTGCCAGCAGCTTGGCTAGCGGGTACAATGAGCAGTTCTTC. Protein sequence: CASSLASGYNEQFF. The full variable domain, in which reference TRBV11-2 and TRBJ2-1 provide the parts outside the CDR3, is EAGVAQSPRYKIIEKRQSVAFWCNPISGHATLYWYQQILGQGPKLLIQFQNNGVVDDSQLPKDRFSAERLKGVDSTLKIQPAKLEDSAVYLCASSLASGYNEQFFGPGTRLTVL.

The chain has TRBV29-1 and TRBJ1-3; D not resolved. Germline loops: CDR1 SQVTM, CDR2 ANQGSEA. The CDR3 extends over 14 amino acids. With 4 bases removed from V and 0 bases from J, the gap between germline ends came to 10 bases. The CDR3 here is CSVVVGLSGNTIYF. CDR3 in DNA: TGCAGCGTTGTTGTTGGGCTCTCTGGAAACACCATATATTTT.

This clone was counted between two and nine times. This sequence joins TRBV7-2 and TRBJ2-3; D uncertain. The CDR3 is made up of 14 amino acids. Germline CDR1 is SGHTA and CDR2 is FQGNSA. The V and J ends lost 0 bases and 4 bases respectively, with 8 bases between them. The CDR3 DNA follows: TGTGCCAGCAGCTTAGCTCAGTATCCAGATACGCAGTATTTT. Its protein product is CASSLAQYPDTQYF.

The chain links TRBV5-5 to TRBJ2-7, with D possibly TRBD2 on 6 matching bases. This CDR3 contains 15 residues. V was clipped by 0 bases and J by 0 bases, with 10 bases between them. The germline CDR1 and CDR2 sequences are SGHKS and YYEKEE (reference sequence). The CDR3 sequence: CASSLVGGSSYEQYF. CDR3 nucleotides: TGTGCCAGCAGCTTGGTTGGAGGGAGCTCCTACGAGCAGTACTTC.

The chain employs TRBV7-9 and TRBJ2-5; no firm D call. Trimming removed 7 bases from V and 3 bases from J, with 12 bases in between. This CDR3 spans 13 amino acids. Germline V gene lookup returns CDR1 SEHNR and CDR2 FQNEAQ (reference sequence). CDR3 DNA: TGTGCCAGCATCATTCCGGGCAAAGAGACCCAGTACTTC. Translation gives CASIIPGKETQYF.

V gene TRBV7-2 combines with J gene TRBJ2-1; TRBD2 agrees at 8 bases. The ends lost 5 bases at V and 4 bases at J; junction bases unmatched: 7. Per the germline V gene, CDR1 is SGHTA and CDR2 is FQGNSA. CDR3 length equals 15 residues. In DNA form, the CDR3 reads TGTGCCAGCAGCGTACCTAGCGGGCTTTACAATGAGCAGTTCTTC. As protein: CASSVPSGLYNEQFF.

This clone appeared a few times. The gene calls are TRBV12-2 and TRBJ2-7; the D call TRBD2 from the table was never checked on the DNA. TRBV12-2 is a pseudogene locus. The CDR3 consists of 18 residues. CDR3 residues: CASRLAEREGLFAYEQYF. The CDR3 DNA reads TGTGCAAGTCGCTTAGCCGAGCGGGAGGGCCTTTTTGCCTACGAGCAGTACTTC.

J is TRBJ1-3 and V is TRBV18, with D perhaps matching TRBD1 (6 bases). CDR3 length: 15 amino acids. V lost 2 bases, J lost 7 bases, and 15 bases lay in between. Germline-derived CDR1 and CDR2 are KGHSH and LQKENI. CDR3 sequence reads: CASSPIGGPMNTIYF. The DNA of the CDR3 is TGTGCCAGCTCACCAATCGGGGGGCCCATGAACACCATATATTTT.

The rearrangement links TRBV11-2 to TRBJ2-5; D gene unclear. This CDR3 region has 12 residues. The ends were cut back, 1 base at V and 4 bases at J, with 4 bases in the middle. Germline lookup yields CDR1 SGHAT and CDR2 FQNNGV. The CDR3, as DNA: TGTGCCAGCAGCTTAGTACCAGAGACCCAGTACTTC. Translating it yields CASSLVPETQYF.

The CDR3 region is CASSDSAGSTDTQYF. The DNA for the CDR3 is TGTGCCAGCAGTGACTCCGCGGGGAGCACAGATACGCAGTATTTT. The chain is built from TRBV6-4 and TRBJ2-3; a weak D match, TRBD2 (6 bases). The CDR3 covers 15 residues. Trimming removed 0 bases at V and 0 bases at J, with 7 bases between. Germline V CDR1 and CDR2: MRHNA, SNTAGT.

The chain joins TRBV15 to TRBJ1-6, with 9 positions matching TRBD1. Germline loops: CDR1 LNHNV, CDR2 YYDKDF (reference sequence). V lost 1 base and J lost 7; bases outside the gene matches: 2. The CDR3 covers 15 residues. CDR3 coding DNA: TGTGCCACCAGCAGAGGACAGGGGGTAAATTCACCCCTCCACTTT. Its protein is CATSRGQGVNSPLHF.

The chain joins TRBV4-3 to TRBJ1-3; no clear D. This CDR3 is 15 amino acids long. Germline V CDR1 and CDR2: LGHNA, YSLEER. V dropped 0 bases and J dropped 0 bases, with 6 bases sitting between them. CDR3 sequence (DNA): TGCGCCAGCAGCCAAGATCAGATCTCTGGAAACACCATATATTTT. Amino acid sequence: CASSQDQISGNTIYF.

CDR3 nucleotide sequence: TGTGCCAGCAGCCGCGCAGACAGGGACGGCGAGCAGTACTTC. This translates into CASSRADRDGEQYF. This chain uses TRBV7-2 with TRBJ2-7, with TRBD1 identical over 7 bases. J lost 6 bases, V lost 5 bases, and 10 bases had no gene match. The V gene's germline CDR1 is SGHTA and CDR2 FQGNSA. The CDR3 totals 14 residues.

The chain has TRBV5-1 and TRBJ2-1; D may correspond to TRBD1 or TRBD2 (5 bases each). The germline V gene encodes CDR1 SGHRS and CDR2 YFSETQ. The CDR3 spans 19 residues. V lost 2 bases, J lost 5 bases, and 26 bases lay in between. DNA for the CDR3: TGCGCCAGCAGCTTCGACGAGGGCTGGGTACAGGCACGGAACAATGAGCAGTTCTTC. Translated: CASSFDEGWVQARNNEQFF.

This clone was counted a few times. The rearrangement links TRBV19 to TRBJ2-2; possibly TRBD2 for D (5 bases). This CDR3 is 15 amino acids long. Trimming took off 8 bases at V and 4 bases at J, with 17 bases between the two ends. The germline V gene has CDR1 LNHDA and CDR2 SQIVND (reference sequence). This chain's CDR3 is CASHLAGIPTGELFF. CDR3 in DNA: TGTGCCAGTCATCTGGCGGGTATTCCCACCGGGGAGCTGTTTTTT.

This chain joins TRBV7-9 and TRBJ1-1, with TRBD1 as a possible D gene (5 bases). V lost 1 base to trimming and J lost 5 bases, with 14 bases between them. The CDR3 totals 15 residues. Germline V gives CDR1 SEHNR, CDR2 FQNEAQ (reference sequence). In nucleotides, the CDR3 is TGTGCCAGCAGCTTAGGGATTAGCCAGGGAACTGAAGCTTTCTTT. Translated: CASSLGISQGTEAFF.

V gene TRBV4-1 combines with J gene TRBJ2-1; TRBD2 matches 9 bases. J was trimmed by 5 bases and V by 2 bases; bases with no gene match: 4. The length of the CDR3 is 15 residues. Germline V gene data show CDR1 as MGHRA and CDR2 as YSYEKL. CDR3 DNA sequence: TGCGCCAGCAGCCAACAAGGGACTAGCCACAATGAGCAGTTCTTC. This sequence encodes CASSQQGTSHNEQFF.